Below are 2 T cell receptor beta chains sequenced from a single sample in a study of regulatory T cells in long-lasting Graves disease. TCR beta libraries were built with iRepertoire HTBI primers and Arm-PCR of CDR3 regions. From the multiplex PCR reads, TCRdb called clonotypes with MiXCR, one entry per CDR3 protein. The sample shows 680,000 or so distinct CDR3 sequences, around 15% of them seen only once. Time point reported: newly diagnosed GD, antithyroid drugs for less than 3 months. Making the TCR library involved RNA that had been extracted from PBMCs. The sample also formed part of further work on T cells in Graves' hyperthyroidism and ophthalmopathy.

This sample comprised peripheral blood mononuclear cells (PBMCs), obtained at new diagnosis, from a patient treated with antithyroid drugs. The receptors derive from a woman aged 25 to 39 with Graves disease.

V gene TRBV7-8 combines with J gene TRBJ2-3; TRBD2 agrees at 8 bases. Germline assignment: CDR1 SGHVS and CDR2 FQNEAQ. The CDR3 contains 15 residues. V lost 8 bases and J lost 2; bases outside the gene matches: 9. DNA of the CDR3: TGTGCCAGCGCCGGGGGGGAGTACCTCACAGATACGCAGTATTTT. Translating gives CASAGGEYLTDTQYF.

The chain recombines TRBV20-1 with TRBJ2-2, with 9 bases that match TRBD1. The CDR3 has 17 amino acids. Trimming took 0 bases from V and 7 from J; bases not matched to a gene: 12. The germline gives CDR1 DFQATT, CDR2 SNEGSKA (reference sequence). CDR3 region: CSARDSGQGSHNGELFF. Here the CDR3 DNA reads TGCAGTGCTAGAGATTCCGGACAGGGGAGTCACAACGGGGAGCTGTTTTTT.